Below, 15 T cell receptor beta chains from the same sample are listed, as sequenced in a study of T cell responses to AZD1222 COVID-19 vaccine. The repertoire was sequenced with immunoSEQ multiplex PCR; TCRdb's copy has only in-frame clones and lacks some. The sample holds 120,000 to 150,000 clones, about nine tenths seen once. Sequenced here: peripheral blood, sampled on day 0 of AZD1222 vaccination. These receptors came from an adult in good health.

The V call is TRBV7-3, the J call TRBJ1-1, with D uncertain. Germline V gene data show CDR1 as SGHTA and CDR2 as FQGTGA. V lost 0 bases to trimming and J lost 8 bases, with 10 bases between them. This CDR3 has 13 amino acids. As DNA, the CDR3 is TGTGCCAGCAGCTTAACATCACAAGCCGAAGCTTTCTTT. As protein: CASSLTSQAEAFF.

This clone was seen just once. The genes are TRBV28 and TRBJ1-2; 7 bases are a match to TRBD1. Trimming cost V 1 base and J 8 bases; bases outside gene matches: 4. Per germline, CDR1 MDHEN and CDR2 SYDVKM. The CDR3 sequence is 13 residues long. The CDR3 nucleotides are TGTGCCAGCAGTTTATCTGACAGGGTAGGCTACACCTTC. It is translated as CASSLSDRVGYTF.

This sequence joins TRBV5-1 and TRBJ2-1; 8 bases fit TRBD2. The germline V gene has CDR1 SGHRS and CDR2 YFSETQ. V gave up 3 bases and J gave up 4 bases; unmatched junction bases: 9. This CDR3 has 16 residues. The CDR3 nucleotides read TGCGCCAGCAGCTCGGCCCCAGCGGGGGCTTACAATGAGCAGTTCTTC. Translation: CASSSAPAGAYNEQFF.

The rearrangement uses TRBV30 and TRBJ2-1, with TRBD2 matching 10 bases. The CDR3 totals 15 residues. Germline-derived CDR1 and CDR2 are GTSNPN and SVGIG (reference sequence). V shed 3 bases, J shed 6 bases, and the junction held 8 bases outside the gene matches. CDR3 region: CAWSEGTSDTNEQFF. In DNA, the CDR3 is TGTGCCTGGAGCGAAGGGACTAGCGACACCAATGAGCAGTTCTTC. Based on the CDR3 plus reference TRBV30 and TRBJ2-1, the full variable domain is SQTIHQWPATLVQPVGSPLSLECTVEGTSNPNLYWYRQAAGRGLQLLFYSVGIGQISSEVPQNLSASRPQDRQFILSSKKLLLSDSGFYLCAWSEGTSDTNEQFFGPGTRLTVL.

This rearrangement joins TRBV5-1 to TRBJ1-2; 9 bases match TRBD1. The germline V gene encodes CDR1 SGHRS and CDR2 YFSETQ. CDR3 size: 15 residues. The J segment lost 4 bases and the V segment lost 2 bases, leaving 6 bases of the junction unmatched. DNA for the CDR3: TGCGCCAGCAGCTTAGGGACAGGGCTGACCTATGGCTACACCTTC. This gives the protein CASSLGTGLTYGYTF.

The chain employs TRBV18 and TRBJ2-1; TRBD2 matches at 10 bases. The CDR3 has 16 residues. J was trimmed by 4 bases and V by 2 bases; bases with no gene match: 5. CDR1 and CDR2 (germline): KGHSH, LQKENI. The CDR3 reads CASSPLQLAGYNEQFF. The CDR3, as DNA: TGTGCCAGCTCACCATTGCAACTAGCGGGGTACAATGAGCAGTTCTTC.

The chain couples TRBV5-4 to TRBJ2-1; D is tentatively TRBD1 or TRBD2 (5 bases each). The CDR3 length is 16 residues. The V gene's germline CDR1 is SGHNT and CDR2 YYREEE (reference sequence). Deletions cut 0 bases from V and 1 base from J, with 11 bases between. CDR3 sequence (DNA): TGTGCCAGCAGCTTGGTGGGGGACCTATCCTACAATGAGCAGTTCTTC. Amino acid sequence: CASSLVGDLSYNEQFF.

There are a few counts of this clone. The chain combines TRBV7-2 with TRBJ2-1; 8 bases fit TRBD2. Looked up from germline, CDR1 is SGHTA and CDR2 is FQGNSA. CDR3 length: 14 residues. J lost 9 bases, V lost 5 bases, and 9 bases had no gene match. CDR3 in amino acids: CASSPQAGVVEQFF. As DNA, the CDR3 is TGTGCCAGCAGCCCTCAAGCGGGGGTGGTTGAGCAGTTCTTC.

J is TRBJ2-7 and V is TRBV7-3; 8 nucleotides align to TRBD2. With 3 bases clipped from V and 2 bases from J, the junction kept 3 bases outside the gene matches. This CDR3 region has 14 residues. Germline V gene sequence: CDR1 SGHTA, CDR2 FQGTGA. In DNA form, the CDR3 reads TGTGCCAGCAGCTTCAGCGGGGGCCCCTACGAGCAGTACTTC. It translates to CASSFSGGPYEQYF. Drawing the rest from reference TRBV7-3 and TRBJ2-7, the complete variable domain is GAGVSQTPSNKVTEKGKYVELRCDPISGHTALYWYRQSLGQGPEFLIYFQGTGAADDSGLPNDRFFAVRPEGSVSTLKIQRTERGDSAVYLCASSFSGGPYEQYFGPGTRLTVT.

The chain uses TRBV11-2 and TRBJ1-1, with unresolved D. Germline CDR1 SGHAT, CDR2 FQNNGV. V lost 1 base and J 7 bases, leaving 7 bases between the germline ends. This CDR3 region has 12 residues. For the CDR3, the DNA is TGTGCCAGCAGCTTAGGTCAGAATGAAGCTTTCTTT. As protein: CASSLGQNEAFF.

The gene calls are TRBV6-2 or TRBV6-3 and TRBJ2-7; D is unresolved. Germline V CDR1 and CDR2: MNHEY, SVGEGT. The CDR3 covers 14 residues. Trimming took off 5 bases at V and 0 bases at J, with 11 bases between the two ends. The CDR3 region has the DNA TGTGCCAGCAGTCAGAGTCCTGTCTCCTACGAGCAGTACTTC. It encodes CASSQSPVSYEQYF.

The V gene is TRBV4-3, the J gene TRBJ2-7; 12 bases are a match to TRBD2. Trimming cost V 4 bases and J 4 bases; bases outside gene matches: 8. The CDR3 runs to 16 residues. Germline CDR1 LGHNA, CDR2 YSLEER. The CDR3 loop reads CASSRTSGTSGYEQYF. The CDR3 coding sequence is TGCGCCAGCAGCCGTACCTCCGGGACTAGCGGGTACGAGCAGTACTTC.

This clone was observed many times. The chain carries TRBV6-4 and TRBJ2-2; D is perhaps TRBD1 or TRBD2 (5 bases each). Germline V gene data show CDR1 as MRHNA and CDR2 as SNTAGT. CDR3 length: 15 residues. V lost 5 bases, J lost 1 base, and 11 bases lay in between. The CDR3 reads CASSPGTGNTGELFF. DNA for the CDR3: TGTGCCAGCAGTCCTGGGACCGGGAACACCGGGGAGCTGTTTTTT.

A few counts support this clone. For the CDR3, the DNA is TGTGCCAGCATGGCGGGACCCCAAGAGACCCAGTACTTC. Translating it yields CASMAGPQETQYF. The chain combines TRBV2 with TRBJ2-5; D is possibly TRBD2 (6 bases). Germline CDR1 SNHLY, CDR2 FYNNEI. This CDR3 is built from 13 residues. V was cut by 7 bases and J by 1 base, with 10 bases left in between.

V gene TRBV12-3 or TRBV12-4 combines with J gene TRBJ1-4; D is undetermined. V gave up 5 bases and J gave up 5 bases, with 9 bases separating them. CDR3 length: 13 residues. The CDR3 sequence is CASSRDGNEKLFF. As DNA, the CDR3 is TGTGCCAGCAGTCGCGACGGGAATGAAAAACTGTTTTTT.